This T cell receptor (beta chain) was sequenced during a study of memory CD4+ T cells and cytomegalovirus serostatus. Some clones are missing from TCRdb's copy, which holds only in-frame ones; the method was immunoSEQ multiplex PCR. This repertoire shows approximately 47,000 clones, about 78% found once; its top ten account for more than 0.75%. Single viable CD3+CD4+CD8-CD45RO+ cells were sorted as the memory CD4+ T cells. Germline V CDR1 and CDR2: LNHDA, SQIVND (reference sequence). The V and J ends lost 5 bases and 9 bases respectively, with 14 bases between them. The CDR3 contains 13 residues. Sequencing was done on a sample of memory CD4+ T cells from blood. This chain links TRBV19 with TRBJ1-5; possibly TRBD1 for D (5 bases). The sequence was collected from an adult in good health and CMV-seronegative. The CDR3 spells CASSQVTDLPQHF. The CDR3 nucleotides are TGTGCCAGTAGTCAGGTGACAGACTTGCCCCAGCATTTT. Based on the CDR3 plus reference TRBV19 and TRBJ1-5, the full variable domain is DGGITQSPKYLFRKEGQNVTLSCEQNLNHDAMYWYRQDPGQGLRLIYYSQIVNDFQKGDIAEGYSVSREKKESFPLTVTSAQKNPTAFYLCASSQVTDLPQHFGDGTRLSIL.